The present T cell receptor (beta chain) was sequenced within a study of shared clonotypes between healthy human individuals. CDR3 length equals 15 residues. Germline V gene data show CDR1 as SQVTM and CDR2 as ANQGSEA. V shed 1 base and J 3 bases; nucleotides not matched to a gene: 8. Clones were read by immunoSEQ multiplex PCR, and TCRdb kept only the in-frame ones, dropping some. The data contain 2.5 million or so clones, approximately 92% of them singletons. Sequences were obtained from naive CD4+ T cells sorted from blood. The subset here: CD45RA+ positively selected. The chain combines TRBV29-1 with TRBJ2-7, with 8 bases matching TRBD2. This sequence was found in a man between 18 and 29 years old in good health. Here the CDR3 reads CSVEVLAGGVYEQYF. The CDR3 nucleotides are TGCAGCGTTGAAGTTCTGGCGGGGGGCGTCTACGAGCAGTACTTC.